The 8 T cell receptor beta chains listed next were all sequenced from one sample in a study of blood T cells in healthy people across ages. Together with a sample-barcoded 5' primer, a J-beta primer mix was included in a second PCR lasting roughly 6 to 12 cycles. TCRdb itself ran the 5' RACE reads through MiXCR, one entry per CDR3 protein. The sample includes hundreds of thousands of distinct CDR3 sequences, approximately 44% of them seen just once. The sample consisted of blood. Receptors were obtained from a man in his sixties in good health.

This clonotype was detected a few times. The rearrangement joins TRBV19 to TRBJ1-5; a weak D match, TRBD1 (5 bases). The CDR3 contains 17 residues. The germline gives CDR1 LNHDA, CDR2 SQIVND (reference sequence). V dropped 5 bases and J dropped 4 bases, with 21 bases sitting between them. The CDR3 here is CASSGHQTGGRNQPQHF. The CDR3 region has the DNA TGTGCCAGTAGTGGTCATCAGACGGGGGGAAGGAATCAGCCCCAGCATTTT.

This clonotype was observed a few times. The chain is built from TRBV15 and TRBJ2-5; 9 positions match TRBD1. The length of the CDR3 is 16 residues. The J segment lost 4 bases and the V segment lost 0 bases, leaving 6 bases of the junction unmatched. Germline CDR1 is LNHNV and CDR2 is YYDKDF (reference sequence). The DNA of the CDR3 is TGTGCCACCAGCAGAGAGAAGGACAGGGGACGAGAGACCCAGTACTTC. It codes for CATSREKDRGRETQYF.

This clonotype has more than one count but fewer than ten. CDR3 DNA: TGTGCCAGCAGCCCCCCTACAGCGAGTGAGCAGTTCTTC. Translation gives CASSPPTASEQFF. The genes are TRBV7-2 and TRBJ2-1; D unresolved. The V end was cut by 5 bases, the J end by 9 bases, with 14 bases between. Germline V CDR1 and CDR2: SGHTA, FQGNSA. The CDR3 runs 13 residues.

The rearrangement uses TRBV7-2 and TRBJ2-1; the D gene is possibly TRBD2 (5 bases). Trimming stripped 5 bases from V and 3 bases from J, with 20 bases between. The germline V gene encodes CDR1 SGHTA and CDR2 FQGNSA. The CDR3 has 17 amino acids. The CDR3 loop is CASSPKERRVLYNEQFF. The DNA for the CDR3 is TGTGCCAGCAGCCCTAAGGAGCGGAGAGTTCTCTACAATGAGCAGTTCTTC.

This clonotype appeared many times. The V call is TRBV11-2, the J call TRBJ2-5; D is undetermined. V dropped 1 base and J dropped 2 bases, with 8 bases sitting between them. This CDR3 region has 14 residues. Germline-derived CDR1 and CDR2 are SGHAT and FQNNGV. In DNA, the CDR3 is TGTGCCAGCAGCTTAGGAGGAATACAAGAGACCCAGTACTTC. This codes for CASSLGGIQETQYF.

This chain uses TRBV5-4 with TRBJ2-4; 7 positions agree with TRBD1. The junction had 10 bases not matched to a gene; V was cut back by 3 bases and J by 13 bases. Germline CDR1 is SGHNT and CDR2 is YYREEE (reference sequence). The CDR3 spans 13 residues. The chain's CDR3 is CASSWERQGEQYF. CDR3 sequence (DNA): TGTGCCAGCAGCTGGGAGAGACAGGGTGAGCAGTACTTC.

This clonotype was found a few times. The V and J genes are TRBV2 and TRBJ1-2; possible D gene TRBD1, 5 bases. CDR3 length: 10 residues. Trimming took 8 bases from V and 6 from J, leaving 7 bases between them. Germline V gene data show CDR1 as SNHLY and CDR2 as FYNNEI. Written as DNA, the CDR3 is TGTGCCAGCGCAGGGCATGGCTACACCTTC. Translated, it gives CASAGHGYTF.

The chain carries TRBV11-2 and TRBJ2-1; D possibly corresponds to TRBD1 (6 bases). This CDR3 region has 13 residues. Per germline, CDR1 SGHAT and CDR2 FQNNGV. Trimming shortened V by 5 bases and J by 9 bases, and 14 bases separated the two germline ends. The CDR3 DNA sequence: TGTGCCAGCAGCAAATCGCAGGGGCGTGAGCAGTTCTTC. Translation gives CASSKSQGREQFF.